This T cell receptor (beta chain) was identified in a study of blood T cell repertoires in COVID-19. The V and J ends lost 4 bases and 10 bases respectively, with 19 bases between them. The CDR3 loop spans 15 amino acids. In germline, CDR1 is LGHDT, CDR2 YNNKEL (reference sequence). How the authors handled the data: Estimated nucleated cell counts came from reference gene primer amplification. TCRdb's table, derived via immunoSEQ multiplex PCR, lists solely in-frame clones and lacks some. V and J calls and clone size are given by that table; D and trimming were obtained from the DNA. The sample lists 30,000 to 40,000 clones, over 70% seen once, with around 3.2% in the top ten.

The sequencing input was peripheral blood. This chain links TRBV3-1 (or the pseudogene TRBV3-2) with TRBJ1-4; D remains unclear. The clonotype comes from a man between 65 and 79 years old with COVID-19, enrolled during active disease. The CDR3 DNA is TGTGCCAGCAGCCTACCAAGAAGGAAGGGAGCAAAACTGTTTTTT. Protein: CASSLPRRKGAKLFF.